The 22 T cell receptor beta chains below all came from one sample that was sequenced in a study of spatial heterogeneity in lung cancer. Via MiXCR, TCRdb re-called the 5' RACE reads, giving one row per CDR3 protein. The sample shows roughly 3,000 distinct CDR3 sequences, approximately 50% of them seen only once. The time point denotes: blood at routine non-recurrence follow-up after resection. Sequencing used PBMCs, obtained at follow-up. The receptors were sampled from a male donor with early-stage non-small cell lung cancer.

Worth noting for this clonotype: This beta chain slipped into a library made for alpha chains as a stray read, so its size is not meaningful. This chain uses TRBV11-2 with TRBJ2-1; TRBD2 matches at 7 bases. The length of the CDR3 is 14 residues. Trimming cost V 1 base and J 5 bases; bases outside gene matches: 2. Germline assignment: CDR1 SGHAT and CDR2 FQNNGV. This CDR3 reads CASSLAGGNNEQFF. The CDR3 DNA sequence: TGTGCCAGCAGCTTAGCGGGGGGTAACAATGAGCAGTTCTTC.

On this clonotype: With the library built for alpha chains, this beta chain is off target and its frequency is not meaningful. The chain has TRBV6-2 or TRBV6-3 and TRBJ2-7; 13 positions match TRBD2. This CDR3 has 15 amino acids. V shed 4 bases, J shed 9 bases, and the junction held 9 bases outside the gene matches. Germline V gives CDR1 MNHEY, CDR2 SVGEGT. CDR3 sequence reads: CASSSVGTSGIVQYF. The CDR3 nucleotides are TGTGCCAGCAGTTCCGTCGGGACTAGCGGGATCGTGCAGTACTTC.

Remarks on this clonotype: A junction boundary mismatches the germline segment, possibly from a read error. This beta chain came through as a stray read in a library set up for alpha chains, and its size says little. The chain links TRBV6-6 to TRBJ2-7, with D maybe TRBD1 (6 bases). This CDR3 has 17 residues. The V gene's germline CDR1 is MNHNY and CDR2 SVGAGI (reference sequence). For the CDR3, the DNA is TGTGCCAGCAGCTACTGGGTCAGGGGAGAGCTCCCCTACGAGCAGTACTTC. Protein: CASSYWVRGELPYEQYF.

As regards this clonotype: Since it is a stray read in a library aimed at alpha chains, this beta chain has a size that is not meaningful. The rearrangement uses TRBV7-2 and TRBJ2-3; D is possibly TRBD2 (7 bases). Germline V gene data show CDR1 as SGHTA and CDR2 as FQGNSA. Trimming cost V 4 bases and J 1 base, with 21 bases left between them. The CDR3 loop spans 18 amino acids. Here the CDR3 reads CASSYQTSRGGGTDTQYF. CDR3 nucleotides: TGTGCCAGCAGCTACCAGACTAGCAGGGGAGGAGGCACAGATACGCAGTATTTT.

A word on this clonotype: The library was prepared for alpha chains; this beta chain is a stray read, so its frequency means little. The gene calls are TRBV6-5 and TRBJ2-1; 9 bases map to TRBD2. J was trimmed by 5 bases and V by 0 bases; bases with no gene match: 17. This CDR3 is built from 20 residues. Germline lookup yields CDR1 MNHEY and CDR2 SVGAGI. This CDR3 reads CASSYSNPAGGLRRNNEQFF. In nucleotides, the CDR3 is TGTGCCAGCAGTTACTCGAACCCAGCGGGGGGCCTAAGGAGGAACAATGAGCAGTTCTTC.

Comment on this clonotype: Because this beta chain is a stray read in a library intended to capture alpha chains, its abundance should not be given much weight. The chain combines TRBV6-2 or TRBV6-3 with TRBJ2-1; no firm D call. The CDR3 loop spans 12 amino acids. V was shortened by 6 bases and J by 5 bases, with 8 bases between the two germline ends. CDR1 and CDR2 (germline): MNHEY, SVGEGT. The CDR3 DNA reads TGTGCCAGCAGGCCTAGGGACAATGAGCAGTTCTTC. The encoded protein is CASRPRDNEQFF.

A word on this clonotype: This beta chain came through as a stray read in a library set up for alpha chains, and its size says little. V is TRBV7-3 and J is TRBJ2-1, with 10 nucleotides matching TRBD1. The V gene's germline CDR1 is SGHTA and CDR2 FQGTGA. V lost 4 bases, J lost 4 bases, and 13 bases stayed unmatched. This CDR3 comprises 18 residues. CDR3 amino acids: CASSSLAPGTGAYNEQFF. CDR3 DNA sequence: TGTGCCAGCAGCTCTCTCGCCCCCGGGACAGGGGCTTACAATGAGCAGTTCTTC.

Remarks on this clonotype: A library prepared for alpha chains yielded this beta chain as an off-target read; its size is of little meaning. The J gene is TRBJ2-5, the V gene TRBV4-2; TRBD2 matches at 7 bases. Germline V lookup: CDR1 LGHNA, CDR2 YNFKEQ. Losses at the gene ends were 0 bases for V and 4 bases for J; bases not matched to a gene: 5. The CDR3 sequence is 15 residues long. Here the CDR3 reads CASSQDGGRRETQYF. In DNA form, the CDR3 reads TGTGCCAGCAGCCAAGACGGGGGGAGGCGAGAGACCCAGTACTTC.

To note about this clonotype: The size of this beta chain means little, since it is a stray read in a library made for alpha chains. This rearrangement joins TRBV7-9 to TRBJ2-5; D gene ambiguous. The CDR3 extends over 11 amino acids. The germline V gene encodes CDR1 SEHNR and CDR2 FQNEAQ (reference sequence). The ends were cut back, 5 bases at V and 2 bases at J, with 3 bases in the middle. CDR3 nucleotides: TGTGCCAGCAGCGTACAAGAGACCCAGTACTTC. It is translated as CASSVQETQYF.

As regards this clonotype: Found in a library prepared for alpha chains, this beta chain is an off-target read, and its abundance has little meaning. This chain uses TRBV6-1 with TRBJ2-7, with no clear D. The CDR3 totals 15 residues. Trimming removed 2 bases from V and 0 bases from J, with 11 bases in between. Germline CDR1 MNHNS, CDR2 SASEGT. The CDR3 bases are TGTGCCAGCAGTGAACCGCGTAGTCCCTCCTACGAGCAGTACTTC. The encoded protein is CASSEPRSPSYEQYF.

This clonotype came up a few times. This beta chain came through as a stray read in a library set up for alpha chains, and its size says little. The rearrangement links TRBV4-3 to TRBJ2-3; a possible D gene is TRBD1 (6 bases). Trimming took 0 bases from V and 4 from J, leaving 14 bases between them. Germline CDR1 and CDR2: LGHNA and YSLEER. The CDR3 consists of 16 residues. The CDR3 spells CASSQDARGHADTQYF. The CDR3, as DNA: TGCGCCAGCAGCCAAGATGCCAGGGGACATGCAGATACGCAGTATTTT.

The table lists this clonotype with a few counts. In a library made to pick up alpha chains, this beta chain is a stray read with a size that means little. The rearrangement uses TRBV27 and TRBJ2-1, with a weak D call TRBD2 (6 bases). This CDR3 spans 14 amino acids. The V gene lost 4 bases and the J gene lost 4 bases, with 11 bases spanning the gap. Looked up from germline, CDR1 is MNHEY and CDR2 is SMNVEV (reference sequence). The DNA for the CDR3 is TGTGCCAGCAGTTATTCGGGAGAGTACAATGAGCAGTTCTTC. It translates to CASSYSGEYNEQFF.

A word on this clonotype: Because the library targeted alpha chains, this beta chain is an off-target read whose size means little. CDR3 DNA sequence: TGCGCCAGCCGACAGGGGAGCTCCTACAATGAGCAGTTCTTC. This encodes CASRQGSSYNEQFF. J is TRBJ2-1 and V is TRBV10-2, with 8 bases aligning to TRBD1. J was trimmed by 0 bases and V by 8 bases; bases with no gene match: 3. The CDR3 consists of 14 residues. CDR1 is WSHSY, CDR2 SAAADI, per germline.

As concerns this clonotype: Since it is a stray read in a library aimed at alpha chains, this beta chain has a size that is not meaningful. The chain employs TRBV10-3 and TRBJ1-1; D is unresolved. Germline lookup yields CDR1 ENHRY and CDR2 SYGVKD. The V end was cut by 4 bases, the J end by 7 bases, with 10 bases between. The CDR3 has 12 amino acids. This CDR3 is CAISVATYEAFF. Here the CDR3 DNA reads TGTGCCATCAGTGTAGCTACTTATGAAGCTTTCTTT.

In this sample, this clonotype turned up a few times. The size of this beta chain means little, since it is a stray read in a library made for alpha chains. The genes are TRBV7-2 and TRBJ2-7, with D perhaps matching TRBD1 (5 bases). The CDR3 is 14 residues long. Germline V gene sequence: CDR1 SGHTA, CDR2 FQGNSA. Trimming left V 4 bases short and J 2 bases short, with 12 bases between. CDR3 nucleotides: TGTGCCAGCAGCTCACCGACAGAAACCTACGAGCAGTACTTC. It codes for CASSSPTETYEQYF.

About this clonotype: This beta chain is an unintended read in a library built for alpha chains; its size means little. The chain carries TRBV6-2 or TRBV6-3 and TRBJ2-3; 7 bases map to TRBD2. Germline trimming cut 6 bases from V and 2 bases from J; bases unmatched to any gene: 5. Germline CDR1 and CDR2: MNHEY and SVGEGT. CDR3 size: 14 residues. In DNA, the CDR3 is TGTGCCAGCAGCGCGGGACTATCCACAGATACGCAGTATTTT. Its translation is CASSAGLSTDTQYF.

A note on this clonotype: In a library made to pick up alpha chains, this beta chain is a stray read with a size that means little. This chain connects TRBV9 to TRBJ2-2; 7 positions agree with TRBD1. Trimming at V came to 3 bases and at J to 6 bases, leaving 2 bases not matched to a gene. This CDR3 is 13 amino acids long. The germline CDR1 and CDR2 sequences are SGDLS and YYNGEE. The CDR3 sequence: CASSGQGPGELFF. For the CDR3, the DNA is TGTGCCAGCAGCGGACAGGGCCCCGGGGAGCTGTTTTTT.

With regard to this clonotype: The size of this beta chain means little, since it is a stray read in a library made for alpha chains. The chain carries TRBV29-1 and TRBJ2-2; D unclear. The V gene lost 6 bases and the J gene lost 3 bases, with 11 bases spanning the gap. This CDR3 is 13 amino acids long. The germline CDR1 and CDR2 sequences are SQVTM and ANQGSEA. The CDR3 loop is CSVRRVDTGELFF. DNA of the CDR3: TGCAGCGTCCGTAGGGTTGACACCGGGGAGCTGTTTTTT.

Worth noting for this clonotype: This beta chain is a stray read from a library made for alpha chains; its abundance is not meaningful. The chain carries TRBV7-3 and TRBJ1-4, with TRBD1 matching 8 bases. Germline CDR1 reads SGHTA; CDR2 reads FQGTGA. The V segment lost 5 bases and the J segment 8 bases; nucleotides outside the gene matches: 10. The CDR3 totals 15 residues. The CDR3 nucleotides read TGTGCCAGCAGCCCCGTGGACAGGGAAGTAGAAAAACTGTTTTTT. This gives the protein CASSPVDREVEKLFF.

A word on this clonotype: For a library built for alpha chains, this beta chain is a stray read; little rests on its size. The V gene is TRBV7-7, the J gene TRBJ2-1; no clear D gene. CDR1 is SSHAT, CDR2 FNYEAQ, per germline (reference sequence). V lost 5 bases and J 0 bases, leaving 17 bases between the germline ends. The CDR3 covers 17 residues. The CDR3, as DNA: TGTGCCAGCAGCCTTACCTGGGCGGCTAGCTCCTACAATGAGCAGTTCTTC. It codes for CASSLTWAASSYNEQFF.

As for this clonotype: This beta chain represents an off-target read in a library built for alpha chains; its size is of limited meaning. V and J are TRBV28 and TRBJ2-5, with D maybe TRBD1 (6 bases). V lost 4 bases and J lost 3, with 12 bases in between. This CDR3 contains 14 residues. CDR1 MDHEN and CDR2 SYDVKM come from the germline V gene. The CDR3 loop is CASSSSGHEETQYF. The DNA for the CDR3 is TGTGCCAGCAGTTCCTCGGGACATGAAGAGACCCAGTACTTC.

This clonotype was counted a few times. A library made for alpha chains picked up this beta chain off target, so its size means little. V gene TRBV20-1 combines with J gene TRBJ2-7; tentatively, D is TRBD1 (6 bases). The germline V gene encodes CDR1 DFQATT and CDR2 SNEGSKA (reference sequence). The CDR3 is made up of 11 amino acids. Trimming pared 6 bases from V and 2 bases from J, leaving 8 bases between. CDR3 coding DNA: TGCAGTGCAAACAGGGCCTACGAGCAGTACTTC. Residues: CSANRAYEQYF.